The sample holds one count of the clone carrying this TCR beta chain. A much larger clone is a single base away; this may be a read error. The CDR3 has 17 residues. CDR1 MGHRA and CDR2 YSYEKL come from the germline V gene. The source of the sample is a study of blood T cells in healthy people across ages. Alongside a J-beta primer mix, a sample-barcoded 5' primer served in a second PCR lasting roughly 7 to 12 cycles. One entry per CDR3 protein results from TCRdb running MiXCR on the 5' RACE reads. This sample carries hundreds of thousands of distinct CDR3 sequences, roughly half of them seen once, and the ten largest clones take 13%.

This chain uses TRBV4-1 with TRBJ2-3, with D tentatively TRBD1 or TRBD2 (5 bases each). Sequencing was done on a sample of blood. This TCR was recovered from a woman older than 75 in good health. In DNA, the CDR3 is TGCGTCAGCAGCCCAGGGCGACAGCGGAAGAACACAGATACGCAGTATTTT. Its protein is CVSSPGRQRKNTDTQYF.